Described below is a single T cell receptor beta chain sequence and its context. The V end was cut by 0 bases, the J end by 1 base, with 5 bases between. The germline gives CDR1 KGHSH, CDR2 LQKENI. The CDR3 loop spans 14 amino acids. The data were taken from a study of blood T cell repertoires in COVID-19. About the research overall: Sources were T cells, B-cell-depleted T cells, or PBMCs; the material itself was cDNA or gDNA.

Profiled with immunoSEQ multiplex PCR; TCRdb holds only in-frame clones, not every one. This sample carries about 160,000 clones, approximately 92% of them seen once, and the ten largest clones take 4.8%. Seattle's enrolled individuals joined amid active infection and were then monitored longitudinally. This clonotype originated in a man aged 30-40 years with COVID-19, enrolled during active disease. V usage is TRBV18 and J usage is TRBJ2-3; no reliable D call. Specimen: peripheral blood. The CDR3 sequence: CASSPPAGTDTQYF. The CDR3 DNA reads TGTGCCAGCTCACCACCGGCCGGCACAGATACGCAGTATTTT.